What follows are 21 T cell receptor beta chains derived from one specimen sequenced in a study of blood T cell repertoires in COVID-19. Produced via immunoSEQ multiplex PCR; TCRdb's table is partial and in-frame only. The table shows tens of thousands of clones, with less than 85% occurring only once. The sample consisted of peripheral blood. Receptor source: a human donor in a cohort sampled during active COVID-19.

The CDR3 nucleotides are TGTGCCAGCAGTTTTGACAGGGAGTATGGCTACACCTTC. Translation gives CASSFDREYGYTF. J is TRBJ1-2 and V is TRBV6-2 or TRBV6-3; TRBD1 agrees at 7 bases. CDR1 and CDR2 (germline): MNHEY, SVGEGT. Trimming took 4 bases from V and 5 from J; bases not matched to a gene: 4. The CDR3 runs to 13 residues.

This sequence joins TRBV19 and TRBJ2-5; D possibly corresponds to TRBD1 (5 bases). The V gene lost 6 bases and the J gene lost 3 bases, with 11 bases spanning the gap. This CDR3 is built from 13 residues. CDR1 LNHDA and CDR2 SQIVND come from the germline V gene (reference sequence). CDR3: CASSNSREETQYF. DNA of the CDR3: TGTGCCAGTAGCAACTCCAGGGAAGAGACCCAGTACTTC.

The chain carries TRBV25-1 and TRBJ2-7; 10 bases are a match to TRBD1. Germline V gene lookup returns CDR1 MGHDK and CDR2 SYGVNS. The length of the CDR3 is 15 residues. With V trimmed by 5 bases and J by 6 bases, 10 bases remained unmatched. Here the CDR3 DNA reads TGTGCCAGCAGTCCAGGGGACAGGGGTCGTTCCGAGCAGTACTTC. Its translation is CASSPGDRGRSEQYF.

The chain is built from TRBV9 and TRBJ1-1; D not certain. This CDR3 is 15 amino acids long. Germline V lookup: CDR1 SGDLS, CDR2 YYNGEE. V shed 2 bases and J shed 1 base, with 12 bases lying between them. Here the CDR3 reads CASSVGSLGNTEAFF. In DNA form, the CDR3 reads TGTGCCAGCAGCGTCGGTAGTCTAGGGAACACTGAAGCTTTCTTT.

The chain couples TRBV4-3 to TRBJ2-1; tentative D call: TRBD2 (5 bases). Germline lookup yields CDR1 LGHNA and CDR2 YSLEER. CDR3 length: 14 amino acids. V lost 4 bases and J lost 6, with 13 bases in between. CDR3 bases: TGCGCCAGCAGCCGAGGATCTAGCAGCAATGAGCAGTTCTTC. Translation: CASSRGSSSNEQFF.

V and J are TRBV11-2 and TRBJ2-1, with 10 bases aligning to TRBD2. The CDR3 is made up of 17 amino acids. Germline CDR1 reads SGHAT; CDR2 reads FQNNGV. Trimming took 5 bases from V and 8 from J; bases not matched to a gene: 15. CDR3 DNA sequence: TGTGCCAGCAGCCTTCTCAAAGTAGCGGGAGGAACCTATGAGCAGTTCTTC. Translated, it gives CASSLLKVAGGTYEQFF.

The chain carries TRBV5-8 and TRBJ1-2; no clear D gene. Germline V lookup: CDR1 SGHTS, CDR2 YDEGEE. V shed 1 base and J shed 8 bases, with 18 bases lying between them. The length of the CDR3 is 15 residues. The CDR3 loop is CASSLRSLRALGYTF. The CDR3 nucleotides are TGTGCCAGCAGCTTGAGATCCTTACGAGCGTTAGGCTACACCTTC.

This clone has a handful of counts. The chain carries TRBV4-1 and TRBJ1-3; D is unclear. The germline V gene has CDR1 MGHRA and CDR2 YSYEKL. The CDR3 has 15 amino acids. V gave up 0 bases and J gave up 0 bases, with 6 bases separating them. The CDR3 bases are TGCGCCAGCAGCCAAGACACCAGCTCTGGAAACACCATATATTTT. Its translation: CASSQDTSSGNTIYF.

J is TRBJ1-5 and V is TRBV10-2; TRBD1 agrees at 7 bases. This CDR3 spans 15 amino acids. Germline loops: CDR1 WSHSY, CDR2 SAAADI. With 2 bases clipped from V and 5 bases from J, the junction kept 6 bases outside the gene matches. The CDR3 nucleotides read TGCGCCAGCAGTGAGATTTGGGACAGAGATCAGCCCCAGCATTTT. Its translation: CASSEIWDRDQPQHF.

V and J are TRBV2 and TRBJ1-6; D is unresolved. Trimming took 3 bases from V and 7 from J, leaving 4 bases between them. The CDR3 totals 12 residues. Germline assignment: CDR1 SNHLY and CDR2 FYNNEI. The CDR3 nucleotides are TGTGCCAGCAGTGAGGGCAATTCACCCCTCCACTTT. Its translation is CASSEGNSPLHF.

The chain links TRBV10-3 to TRBJ1-6; 8 positions agree with TRBD1. The germline V gene has CDR1 ENHRY and CDR2 SYGVKD. This CDR3 contains 17 residues. V was clipped by 0 bases and J by 5 bases; unmatched bases: 6. This chain's CDR3 is CAISESSRGPDNSPLHF. Written as DNA, the CDR3 is TGTGCCATCAGTGAGTCGTCCAGGGGGCCGGATAATTCACCCCTCCACTTT.

V is TRBV7-9 and J is TRBJ2-3, with D perhaps matching TRBD1 (7 bases). The germline V gene has CDR1 SEHNR and CDR2 FQNEAQ (reference sequence). V lost 2 bases and J 2 bases, leaving 20 bases between the germline ends. CDR3 length: 18 amino acids. The chain's CDR3 is CASSLSVRAGTDTDTQYF. The CDR3 DNA reads TGTGCCAGCAGCTTATCCGTCCGTGCGGGGACAGACACAGATACGCAGTATTTT.

CDR3 region: CASSLTELHNEQFF. In nucleotides, the CDR3 is TGTGCCAGCAGCCTTACGGAGCTTCACAATGAGCAGTTCTTC. The genes are TRBV3-1 (or the pseudogene TRBV3-2) and TRBJ2-1; no definite D call. The CDR3 has 14 residues. Germline lookup yields CDR1 LGHDT and CDR2 YNNKEL (reference sequence). With 4 bases removed from V and 5 bases from J, the gap between germline ends came to 12 bases.

The rearrangement uses TRBV7-8 and TRBJ2-7, with 9 bases identical to TRBD1. CDR3 length equals 14 residues. CDR1 and CDR2 from the germline V gene are SGHVS and FQNEAQ. The junction had 5 bases not matched to a gene; V was cut back by 5 bases and J by 3 bases. The CDR3 protein is CASSPWDRVYEQYF. CDR3 coding DNA: TGTGCCAGCAGCCCCTGGGACAGGGTCTACGAGCAGTACTTC.

This clone is a singleton in its sample. Here the CDR3 reads CAWSKRQSYEQYF. The DNA for the CDR3 is TGTGCCTGGAGTAAAAGACAGTCCTACGAGCAGTACTTC. The chain links TRBV30 to TRBJ2-7; TRBD1 is a possible D gene (5 bases). Germline CDR1 is GTSNPN and CDR2 is SVGIG (reference sequence). The CDR3 consists of 13 residues. V lost 2 bases to trimming and J lost 1 base, with 9 bases between them.

The chain links TRBV7-6 to TRBJ2-2; D call uncertain. Germline V CDR1 and CDR2: SGHVS, FNYEAQ. The V gene lost 2 bases and the J gene lost 6 bases, with 10 bases spanning the gap. CDR3 length: 14 residues. The DNA for the CDR3 is TGTGCCAGCAGCTTACCGCTAGAATCCGGGGAGCTGTTTTTT. Amino acids: CASSLPLESGELFF.

J is TRBJ1-3 and V is TRBV19; D is possibly TRBD1 (6 bases). With 5 bases removed from V and 2 bases from J, the gap between germline ends came to 19 bases. The CDR3 has 17 residues. Germline CDR1 and CDR2: LNHDA and SQIVND (reference sequence). The CDR3 nucleotides read TGTGCCAGTAGTCTAACCTCCCCAGGGGCAACTGGAAACACCATATATTTT. Translation gives CASSLTSPGATGNTIYF. Looking up the rest from reference TRBV19 and TRBJ1-3 gives the full variable domain: DGGITQSPKYLFRKEGQNVTLSCEQNLNHDAMYWYRQDPGQGLRLIYYSQIVNDFQKGDIAEGYSVSREKKESFPLTVTSAQKNPTAFYLCASSLTSPGATGNTIYFGEGSWLTVV.

This chain joins TRBV6-5 and TRBJ1-2; weak D call: TRBD1 (5 bases). V shed 6 bases and J shed 1 base, with 12 bases lying between them. Germline CDR1 MNHEY, CDR2 SVGAGI. The CDR3 sequence is 14 residues long. The CDR3 DNA follows: TGTGCCAGCAGAGTGGGGGGAAATAACTATGGCTACACCTTC. Protein sequence: CASRVGGNNYGYTF.

The V call is TRBV7-9, the J call TRBJ1-1; 8 bases align to TRBD1. With 1 base clipped from V and 4 bases from J, the junction kept 5 bases outside the gene matches. The CDR3 has 15 residues. From germline, CDR1 is SEHNR and CDR2 FQNEAQ (reference sequence). The CDR3 region is CASSLGQGAVTEAFF. The CDR3 coding sequence is TGTGCCAGCAGCTTAGGTCAGGGGGCCGTCACTGAAGCTTTCTTT. The whole variable domain, filled in from reference TRBV7-9 and TRBJ1-1, reads DTGVSQNPRHKITKRGQNVTFRCDPISEHNRLYWYRQTLGQGPEFLTYFQNEAQLEKSRLLSDRFSAERPKGSFSTLEIQRTEQGDSAMYLCASSLGQGAVTEAFFGQGTRLTVV.

Turning to this clone: The sample holds other DNA sequences that translate to the same CDR3. This chain joins TRBV5-4 and TRBJ2-1; D possibly corresponds to TRBD2 (5 bases). CDR3 length: 13 residues. Deletions cut 1 base from V and 7 bases from J, with 9 bases between. Per germline, CDR1 SGHNT and CDR2 YYREEE (reference sequence). CDR3 region: CASSLPTGNEQFF. Written as DNA, the CDR3 is TGTGCCAGCAGCTTGCCGACGGGGAATGAGCAGTTCTTC.

This sequence joins TRBV11-2 and TRBJ1-2; D is uncertain. There are 14 residues in the CDR3. Germline CDR1 is SGHAT and CDR2 is FQNNGV. V was shortened by 5 bases and J by 3 bases, with 13 bases between the two germline ends. The CDR3 is CASSLGAEYYGYTF. CDR3 DNA: TGTGCCAGCAGCCTGGGAGCAGAGTACTATGGCTACACCTTC.